One and the same sample provided the 10 T cell receptor beta chains below, sequenced in a study of regulatory and conventional T cells in RAG deficiency. The sorted regulatory T cells were CD4+, CD25-high and CD127-low, with genomic DNA sequenced. This table comes from immunoSEQ multiplex PCR, and its TCRdb copy is limited to in-frame clones, with some not included. Of about 19,000 clones listed, about 87% were seen once; the top ten hold over 1.1%. The same sample was also studied in work on regulatory T cells. That paper notes: The primer mix had 52 TRBV and 13 TRBJ primers.

Sequencing was performed on Tregs sorted from blood. The receptors originated from a human donor in good health.

This clone was observed a few times. The chain couples TRBV6-6 to TRBJ1-2, with a weak D call TRBD1 (6 bases). The CDR3 sequence is 13 residues long. Germline-derived CDR1 and CDR2 are MNHNY and SVGAGI (reference sequence). Trimming pared 1 base from V and 4 bases from J, leaving 7 bases between. The CDR3 DNA follows: TGTGCCAGCAGTTACTTGGACAGCTATGGCTACACCTTC. Amino acids: CASSYLDSYGYTF.

The rearrangement links TRBV6-1 to TRBJ2-3; 9 bases align to TRBD2. V lost 5 bases to trimming and J lost 5 bases; unmatched junction nucleotides: 5. The CDR3 has 14 amino acids. CDR1 and CDR2 from the germline V gene are MNHNS and SASEGT. The CDR3 loop reads CASSHLAGLDTQYF. DNA for the CDR3: TGTGCCAGCAGTCACCTAGCGGGGCTAGATACGCAGTATTTT.

J is TRBJ1-1 and V is TRBV30; D is uncertain. This CDR3 spans 14 amino acids. Per the germline V gene, CDR1 is GTSNPN and CDR2 is SVGIG (reference sequence). V lost 1 base to trimming and J lost 0 bases, with 9 bases between them. The CDR3 loop is CAWSGHQLNTEAFF. CDR3 in DNA: TGTGCCTGGAGTGGACATCAATTGAACACTGAAGCTTTCTTT.

The genes are TRBV9 and TRBJ2-5, with 8 bases fitting TRBD2. The CDR3 is 12 amino acids. Germline V CDR1 and CDR2: SGDLS, YYNGEE. J lost 9 bases, V lost 4 bases, and 5 bases had no gene match. CDR3 loop: CASSLSGGSQYF. Here the CDR3 DNA reads TGTGCCAGCAGCCTCAGCGGGGGATCCCAGTACTTC.

This chain uses TRBV11-3 with TRBJ2-3; 7 positions match TRBD1. The CDR3 has 13 residues. The germline gives CDR1 SGHNT, CDR2 YENEEA. V was clipped by 5 bases and J by 4 bases; unmatched bases: 3. CDR3 amino acids: CASSPQGSDTQYF. The CDR3 bases are TGTGCCAGCAGCCCACAGGGGTCAGATACGCAGTATTTT.

In DNA form, the CDR3 reads TGTGCCAGCAGTTTTGAAGGGGCCGGAAACACCATATATTTT. Translating gives CASSFEGAGNTIYF. The V call is TRBV28, the J call TRBJ1-3; D possibly corresponds to TRBD1 (5 bases). CDR1 and CDR2 (germline): MDHEN, SYDVKM. The CDR3 is made up of 14 amino acids. Trimming took off 3 bases at V and 4 bases at J, with 10 bases between the two ends.

This clone was detected only once. The chain couples TRBV6-9 to TRBJ2-1; 8 positions match TRBD1. This CDR3 comprises 12 residues. J gave up 10 bases and V 5 bases, and 4 bases lay outside the gene matches. Germline CDR1 is MNHGY and CDR2 is SVAAGI. The CDR3 DNA reads TGTGCCAGCAGTATCTGGACAGGGGAGCAGTTCTTC. This codes for CASSIWTGEQFF.

This rearrangement joins TRBV28 to TRBJ1-2, with D hard to call. V was trimmed by 10 bases and J by 2 bases, leaving 11 bases between them. CDR1 and CDR2 (germline): MDHEN, SYDVKM. The CDR3 has 12 amino acids. The CDR3 is CATYTENYGYTF. The CDR3 DNA reads as TGTGCCACTTATACAGAGAACTATGGCTACACCTTC.

The chain links TRBV2 to TRBJ1-5, with D possibly TRBD1 on 6 matching bases. Between the trimmed V and J ends, which lost 2 bases and 3 bases, there was a span of 11 bases. The CDR3 is 15 residues long. Germline V gene data show CDR1 as SNHLY and CDR2 as FYNNEI. CDR3 nucleotide sequence: TGTGCCAGCAGTGAATTACAGGGCTTCAATCAGCCCCAGCATTTT. Amino acids: CASSELQGFNQPQHF.

V is TRBV2 and J is TRBJ2-3; possibly TRBD1 for D (5 bases). Germline V lookup: CDR1 SNHLY, CDR2 FYNNEI. This CDR3 region has 14 residues. V lost 4 bases, J lost 4 bases, and 12 bases lay in between. CDR3 sequence: CASSVRVRADTQYF. CDR3 sequence (DNA): TGTGCCAGCAGTGTCAGGGTCAGAGCAGATACGCAGTATTTT. The full variable domain, with the rest looked up from reference TRBV2 and TRBJ2-3, is EPEVTQTPSHQVTQMGQEVILRCVPISNHLYFYWYRQILGQKVEFLVSFYNNEISEKSEIFDDQFSVERPDGSNFTLKIRSTKLEDSAMYFCASSVRVRADTQYFGPGTRLTVL.